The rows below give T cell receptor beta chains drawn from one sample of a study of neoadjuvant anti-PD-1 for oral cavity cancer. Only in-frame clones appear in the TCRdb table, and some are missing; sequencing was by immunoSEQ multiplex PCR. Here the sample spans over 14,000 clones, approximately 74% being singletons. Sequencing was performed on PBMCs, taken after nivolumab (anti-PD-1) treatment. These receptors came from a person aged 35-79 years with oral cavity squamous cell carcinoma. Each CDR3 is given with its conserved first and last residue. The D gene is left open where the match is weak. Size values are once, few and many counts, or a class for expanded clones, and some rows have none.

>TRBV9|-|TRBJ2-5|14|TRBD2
CASSVADGGETQYF
TGTGCCAGCAGCGTAGCGGACGGGGGGGAGACCCAGTACTTC
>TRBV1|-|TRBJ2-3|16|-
CTSSPGLAGSTDTQYF
TGCACCAGCAGCCCTGGACTAGCGGGGTCCACAGATACGCAGTATTTT
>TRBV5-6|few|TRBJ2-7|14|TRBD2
CASSLGRAIDEQYF
TGTGCCAGCAGCCTCGGGAGGGCCATTGACGAGCAGTACTTC
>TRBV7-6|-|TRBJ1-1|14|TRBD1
CASSAGQGRTEAFF
TGTGCCAGCAGCGCGGGACAGGGAAGGACTGAAGCTTTCTTT
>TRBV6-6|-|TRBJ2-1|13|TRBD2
CAGKSGLANEQFF
TGTGCCGGAAAATCCGGACTAGCGAATGAGCAGTTCTTC
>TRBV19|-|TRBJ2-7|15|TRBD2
CASSFPTSGRDEQYF
TGTGCCAGTAGTTTCCCGACTAGCGGGAGGGACGAGCAGTACTTC
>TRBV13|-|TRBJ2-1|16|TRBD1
CASSGTGDSSYNEQFF
TGTGCCAGCAGCGGGACAGGAGATAGCTCCTACAATGAGCAGTTCTTC
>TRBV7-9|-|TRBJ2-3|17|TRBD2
CASEKGLAGGSTDTQYF
TGTGCCAGCGAAAAGGGGCTAGCGGGAGGGAGCACAGATACGCAGTATTTT
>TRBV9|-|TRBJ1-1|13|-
CASSVQGNTEAFF
TGTGCCAGCAGCGTACAGGGGAACACTGAAGCTTTCTTT
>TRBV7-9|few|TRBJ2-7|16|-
CASSSYLTGRAYEQYF
TGTGCCAGCAGCTCATACCTGACAGGTAGGGCCTACGAGCAGTACTTC
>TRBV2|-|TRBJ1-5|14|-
CASSENGGPQPQHF
TGTGCCAGCAGTGAAAACGGGGGACCTCAGCCCCAGCATTTT
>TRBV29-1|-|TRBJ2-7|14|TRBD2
CSVASSAGVVEQYF
TGCAGCGTCGCCAGCTCAGCGGGAGTTGTCGAGCAGTACTTC
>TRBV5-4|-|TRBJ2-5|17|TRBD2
CASSLLGTSGREETQYF
TGTGCCAGCAGCCTGTTAGGGACTAGCGGGAGGGAAGAGACCCAGTACTTC
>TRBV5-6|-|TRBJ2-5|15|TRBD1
CASSGPRQGLGTQYF
TGTGCCAGCAGCGGACCTAGACAGGGCCTCGGGACCCAGTACTTC
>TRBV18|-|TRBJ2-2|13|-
CASSPISAGELFF
TGTGCCAGCTCACCAATATCGGCCGGGGAGCTGTTTTTT
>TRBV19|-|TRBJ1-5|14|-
CASSSFGGNQPQHF
TGTGCCAGTAGTAGCTTCGGGGGCAATCAGCCCCAGCATTTT
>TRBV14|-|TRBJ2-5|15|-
CASSQGGSGQETQYF
TGTGCCAGCAGCCAAGGAGGTAGCGGACAAGAGACCCAGTACTTC
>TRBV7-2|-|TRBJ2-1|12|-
CASSFGAAEQFF
TGTGCCAGCAGCTTCGGGGCGGCCGAGCAGTTCTTC
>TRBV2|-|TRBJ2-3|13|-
CASAELRMDTQYF
TGTGCCAGCGCGGAACTAAGAATGGATACGCAGTATTTT
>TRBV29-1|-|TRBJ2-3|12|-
CSVDISTDTQYF
TGCAGCGTCGACATAAGCACAGATACGCAGTATTTT
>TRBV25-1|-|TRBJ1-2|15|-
CASKGKGTYGNGYTF
TGTGCCAGCAAAGGGAAGGGAACCTATGGAAATGGCTACACCTTC
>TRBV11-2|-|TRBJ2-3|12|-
CASSPDADTQYF
TGTGCCAGCAGCCCAGACGCAGATACGCAGTATTTT
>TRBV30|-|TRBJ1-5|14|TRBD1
CAWRGQGSNQPQHF
TGTGCCTGGAGGGGACAGGGAAGCAATCAGCCCCAGCATTTT
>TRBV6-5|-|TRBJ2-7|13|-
CASSPDGTYEQYF
TGTGCCAGCAGCCCGGACGGAACCTACGAGCAGTACTTC
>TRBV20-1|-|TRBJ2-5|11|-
CSARRGETQYF
TGCAGTGCTAGAAGGGGAGAGACCCAGTACTTC
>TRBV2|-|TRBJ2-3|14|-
CASSETTIPDTQYF
TGTGCCAGCAGTGAGACAACTATCCCAGATACGCAGTATTTT
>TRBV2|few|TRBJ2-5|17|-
CASSERRLGSGLETQYF
TGTGCCAGCAGTGAAAGGCGCCTGGGCTCGGGGCTAGAGACCCAGTACTTC
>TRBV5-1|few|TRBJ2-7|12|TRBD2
CASSVGLDEQYF
TGCGCCAGCAGCGTCGGACTAGACGAGCAGTACTTC
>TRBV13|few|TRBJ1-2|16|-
CASSLGRGINNYGYTF
TGTGCCAGCAGCTTAGGCCGGGGCATAAATAACTATGGCTACACCTTC
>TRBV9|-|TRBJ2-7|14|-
CASSVVGVPTEQYF
TGTGCCAGCAGCGTAGTGGGGGTACCGACCGAGCAGTACTTC
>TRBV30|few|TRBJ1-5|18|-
CAWSRGSPETASNQPQHF
TGTGCCTGGAGTCGCGGCTCTCCGGAGACAGCTAGCAATCAGCCCCAGCATTTT
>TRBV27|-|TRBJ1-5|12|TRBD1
CASGQGAQPQHF
TGTGCCAGTGGTCAGGGGGCTCAGCCCCAGCATTTT
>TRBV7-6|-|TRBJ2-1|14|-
CASTLGSSYNEQFF
TGTGCCAGCACCCTCGGGAGCTCCTACAATGAGCAGTTCTTC
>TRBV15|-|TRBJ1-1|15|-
CATSSASSGNTEAFF
TGTGCCACCAGCAGTGCATCTTCAGGGAACACTGAAGCTTTCTTT
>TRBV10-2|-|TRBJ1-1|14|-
CASSGIQKNTEAFF
TGCGCCAGCAGTGGTATCCAGAAAAACACTGAAGCTTTCTTT
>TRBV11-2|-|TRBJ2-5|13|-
CASSLGPQETQYF
TGTGCCAGCAGCTTAGGTCCGCAAGAGACCCAGTACTTC
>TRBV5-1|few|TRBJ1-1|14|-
CASKLTGFNTEAFF
TGCGCCAGCAAGTTAACAGGGTTCAACACTGAAGCTTTCTTT
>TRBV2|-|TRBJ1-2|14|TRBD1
CASGGQGPIYGYTF
TGTGCCAGCGGGGGACAGGGCCCCATCTATGGCTACACCTTC
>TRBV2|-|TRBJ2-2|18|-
CASSEWGLGIPGTGELFF
TGTGCCAGCAGTGAATGGGGACTGGGGATTCCGGGGACCGGGGAGCTGTTTTTT
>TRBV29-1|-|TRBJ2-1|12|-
CSVEWTYNEQFF
TGCAGCGTTGAATGGACCTACAATGAGCAGTTCTTC
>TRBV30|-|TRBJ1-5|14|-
CAWSAPPGSQPQHF
TGTGCCTGGAGTGCCCCGCCAGGGAGTCAGCCCCAGCATTTT
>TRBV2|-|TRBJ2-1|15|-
CASSALAGIYNEQFF
TGTGCCAGCAGTGCCTTGGCGGGGATATACAATGAGCAGTTCTTC
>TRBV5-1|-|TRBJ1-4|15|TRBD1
CASSGRTGTNEKLFF
TGCGCCAGCAGCGGGAGGACAGGCACTAATGAAAAACTGTTTTTT
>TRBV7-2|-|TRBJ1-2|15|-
CASSLGAGANYGYTF
TGTGCCAGCAGCTTAGGGGCAGGGGCCAACTATGGCTACACCTTC
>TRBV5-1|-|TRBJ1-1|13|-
CASSSGGDTEAFF
TGCGCCAGCAGCTCCGGAGGGGACACTGAAGCTTTCTTT
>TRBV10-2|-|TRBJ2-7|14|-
CASSRDLYSYEQYF
TGCGCCAGCAGCCGGGACCTATACTCCTACGAGCAGTACTTC
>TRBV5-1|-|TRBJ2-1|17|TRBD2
CASSLLPTSAEYNEQFF
TGCGCCAGCAGCTTGCTTCCGACTAGCGCGGAGTACAATGAGCAGTTCTTC
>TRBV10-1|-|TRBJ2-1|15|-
CASSELSTGVREQFF
TGCGCCAGCAGTGAGTTATCGACAGGTGTACGGGAGCAGTTCTTC
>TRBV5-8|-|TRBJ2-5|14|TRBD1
CASSLDRVQETQYF
TGTGCCAGCAGCCTTGACAGGGTCCAAGAGACCCAGTACTTC
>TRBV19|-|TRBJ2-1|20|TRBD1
CASSKFGGQGARASGNEQFF
TGTGCCAGTAGTAAATTTGGGGGACAGGGGGCCAGAGCTAGCGGGAATGAGCAGTTCTTC
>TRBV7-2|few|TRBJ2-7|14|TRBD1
CASRKDRGDYEQYF
TGTGCCAGCAGAAAGGACAGGGGGGACTACGAGCAGTACTTC
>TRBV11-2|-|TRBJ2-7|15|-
CASSLETLGRGEQYF
TGTGCCAGCAGCTTAGAAACCTTAGGTAGGGGCGAGCAGTACTTC
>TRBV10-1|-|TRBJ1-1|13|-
CASAAAPLTEAFF
TGCGCCAGCGCGGCAGCCCCCCTGACTGAAGCTTTCTTT